This paragraph covers one T cell receptor (beta chain) sequence. This table comes from immunoSEQ multiplex PCR, and its TCRdb copy is limited to in-frame clones, with some not included. The sample lists around 240,000 clones; roughly nine tenths were seen once. All enrollees were roughly 18 to 100 years old and from some 24 US areas. This sample stems from a study of blood T cell repertoires in COVID-19. The sequence was collected from a human donor in a cohort exposed to, infected with or recovered from COVID-19 (not recorded which). The donor label of this sample is uncertain. The source material was PBMCs or T cells enriched from blood (not recorded which).

For the CDR3, the DNA is TGTGCCAGCAGCCGTCGGGGCCAAGAGACCCAGTACTTC. It encodes CASSRRGQETQYF. The chain links TRBV5-6 to TRBJ2-5; D perhaps matches TRBD2 (5 bases). Germline loops: CDR1 SGHDT, CDR2 YYEEEE. This CDR3 region has 13 residues. V lost 4 bases, J lost 1 base, and 8 bases lay in between.